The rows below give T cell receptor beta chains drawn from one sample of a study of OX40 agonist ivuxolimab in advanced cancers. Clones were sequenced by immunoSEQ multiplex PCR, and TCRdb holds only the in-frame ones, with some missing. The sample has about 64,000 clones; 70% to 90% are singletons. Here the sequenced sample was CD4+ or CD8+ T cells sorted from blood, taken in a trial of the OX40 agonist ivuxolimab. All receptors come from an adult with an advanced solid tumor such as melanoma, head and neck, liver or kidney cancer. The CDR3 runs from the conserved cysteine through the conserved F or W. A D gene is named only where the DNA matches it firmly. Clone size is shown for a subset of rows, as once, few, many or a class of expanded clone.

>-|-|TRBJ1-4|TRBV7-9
CASSLGGANEKLFF
TGTGCCAGCAGCTTAGGGGGGGCTAATGAAAAACTGTTTTTT
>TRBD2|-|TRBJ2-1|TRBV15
CATSRTPHKLAGGINEQFF
TGTGCCACCAGCAGAACCCCCCATAAGCTAGCGGGGGGGATCAATGAGCAGTTCTTC
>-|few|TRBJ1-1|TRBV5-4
CAATRGLNTEAFF
TGTGCCGCTACGAGGGGGTTGAACACTGAAGCTTTCTTT
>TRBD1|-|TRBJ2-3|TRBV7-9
CASSLQTGGSTDTQYF
TGTGCCAGCAGCTTACAAACAGGGGGGAGCACAGATACGCAGTATTTT
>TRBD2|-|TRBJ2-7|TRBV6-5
CASRRGLALPYEQYF
TGTGCCAGCAGGAGGGGACTAGCGCTCCCCTACGAGCAGTACTTC
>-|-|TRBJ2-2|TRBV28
CASTMINVVGELFF
TGTGCCAGCACCATGATCAATGTGGTCGGGGAGCTGTTTTTT
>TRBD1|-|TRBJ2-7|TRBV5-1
CASSLGRGPEQYF
TGCGCCAGCAGCTTGGGCAGGGGGCCCGAGCAGTACTTC
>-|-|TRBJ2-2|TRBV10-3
CAISDSGKGSGELFF
TGTGCCATCAGTGATAGCGGAAAAGGGTCCGGGGAGCTGTTTTTT
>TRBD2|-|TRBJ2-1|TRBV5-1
CASSPRPLAGNEQFF
TGCGCCAGCAGCCCCCGACCTCTAGCGGGCAATGAGCAGTTCTTC
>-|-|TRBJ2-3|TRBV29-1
CSAGPTTDTQYF
TGCAGCGCCGGACCTACCACAGATACGCAGTATTTT
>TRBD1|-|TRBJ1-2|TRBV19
CASSPLITRGRLTAYGYTF
TGTGCCAGTAGTCCGCTCATTACGAGGGGGCGGCTAACCGCCTATGGCTACACCTTC
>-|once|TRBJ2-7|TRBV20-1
CSANPDSGGVF
TGCAGTGCAAACCCGGACAGCGGAGGGGTCTTC
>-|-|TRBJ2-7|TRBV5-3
CARSLVQDSYEQYF
TGTGCCAGAAGCTTGGTTCAGGACTCCTACGAGCAGTACTTC
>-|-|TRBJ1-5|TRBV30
CAWSAGSNQPQHF
TGTGCCTGGAGTGCAGGGAGCAATCAGCCCCAGCATTTT
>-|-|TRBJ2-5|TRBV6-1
CATNPRTTETQYF
TGTGCCACCAATCCGAGGACCACAGAGACCCAGTACTTC
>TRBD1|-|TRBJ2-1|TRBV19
CASTSQGEYEQFF
TGTGCCAGTACGTCTCAGGGGGAGTATGAGCAGTTCTTC
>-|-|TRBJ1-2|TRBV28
CASRTEGYGYTF
TGTGCCAGCAGGACAGAAGGCTATGGCTACACCTTC
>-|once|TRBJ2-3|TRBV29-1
CSVRTGAQYF
TGCAGCGTCCGGACGGGGGCGCAGTATTTT
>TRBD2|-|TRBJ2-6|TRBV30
CAWIGIAGASSGANVLTF
TGTGCCTGGATTGGAATAGCGGGCGCTAGCTCTGGGGCCAACGTCCTGACTTTC
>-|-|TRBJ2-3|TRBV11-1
CASSFGGYTDTQYF
TGTGCCAGCAGCTTTGGCGGCTACACAGATACGCAGTATTTT
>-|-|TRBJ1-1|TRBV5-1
CASSATDSEAFF
TGCGCCAGCAGCGCTACGGACAGTGAAGCTTTCTTT
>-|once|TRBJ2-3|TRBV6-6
CASSLDRTQYF
TGTGCCAGCAGTCTCGACAGGACGCAGTATTTT
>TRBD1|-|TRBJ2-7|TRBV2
CASGRGQGDGEQYF
TGTGCCAGTGGCCGGGGACAGGGAGACGGCGAGCAGTACTTC
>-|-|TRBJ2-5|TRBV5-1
CASSWIAGQETQYF
TGCGCCAGCAGCTGGATCGCAGGACAAGAGACCCAGTACTTC
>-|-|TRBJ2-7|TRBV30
CAWSISLLEVQYF
TGTGCCTGGAGTATCAGCTTGCTGGAAGTTCAGTACTTC
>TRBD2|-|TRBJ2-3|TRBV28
CASSSGTSDTDTQYF
TGTGCCAGCAGTTCCGGGACTAGCGACACAGATACGCAGTATTTT
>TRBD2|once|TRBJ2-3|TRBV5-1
CASSQDRLAGEDTQYF
TGCGCCAGCTCCCAGGATAGACTAGCGGGAGAAGATACGCAGTATTTT
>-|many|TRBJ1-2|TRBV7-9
CASSSDGGWYTF
TGTGCCAGCAGTTCTGACGGGGGGTGGTACACCTTC
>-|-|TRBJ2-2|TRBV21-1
CASSKEFGQGGGELFF
TGTGCCAGCAGCAAAGAATTTGGGCAGGGTGGCGGGGAGCTGTTTTTT
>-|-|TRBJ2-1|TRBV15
CATSTLGSTYNEQFF
TGTGCCACCAGCACTCTAGGCAGTACCTACAATGAGCAGTTCTTC
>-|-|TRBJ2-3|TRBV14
CASSHRDFTDTQYF
TGTGCCAGCAGCCACCGGGACTTCACAGATACGCAGTATTTT
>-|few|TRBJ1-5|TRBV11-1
CASSLEGSNQPQHF
TGTGCCAGCAGCTTAGAAGGCTCCAATCAGCCCCAGCATTTT